This entry lists 12 T cell receptor beta chains sequenced from one sample in a study of cytomegalovirus exposure and HLA in healthy donors. The PCR used 60 Vbeta and 13 Jbeta primers. The protocol was immunoSEQ multiplex PCR, while the TCRdb copy is restricted to in-frame clones and leaves out a portion. The table records approximately 150,000 clones, over 60% of them present only once. Sequenced sample: PBMCs. The receptor source for this set is a woman younger than 45 in good health and CMV-seropositive.

The chain is built from TRBV5-6 and TRBJ2-5; D gene unclear. The J call is doubtful: the DNA matches TRBJ2-7 better. The length of the CDR3 is 14 residues. Germline V CDR1 and CDR2: SGHDT, YYEEEE. CDR3 sequence (DNA): TGTGCCAGCAGCGTGACTTGGTGGGGCTACGAGCAGTACTTC. It is translated as CASSVTWWGYEQYF.

J is TRBJ2-5 and V is TRBV7-2; D remains unclear. The V and J ends lost 0 bases and 5 bases respectively, with 13 bases between them. This CDR3 spans 15 amino acids. Germline CDR1 is SGHTA and CDR2 is FQGNSA. CDR3 amino acids: CASSLAGEGRETQYF. CDR3 nucleotides: TGTGCCAGCAGCTTAGCTGGAGAAGGAAGGGAGACCCAGTACTTC.

CDR3 nucleotide sequence: TGTGCCAGCAGCTTAGAGGGGTTCAATTCACCCCTCCACTTT. It encodes CASSLEGFNSPLHF. The rearrangement links TRBV7-9 to TRBJ1-6; D might be TRBD1 (5 bases). Germline-derived CDR1 and CDR2 are SEHNR and FQNEAQ (reference sequence). V was trimmed by 1 base and J by 7 bases, leaving 8 bases between them. This CDR3 comprises 14 residues.

This chain uses TRBV27 with TRBJ2-1; TRBD2 matches at 9 bases. The V gene's germline CDR1 is MNHEY and CDR2 SMNVEV (reference sequence). The CDR3 is 18 amino acids. Germline trimming cut 5 bases from V and 4 bases from J; bases unmatched to any gene: 15. CDR3 in amino acids: CASSPSPGGAGGYNEQFF. The CDR3 nucleotides are TGTGCCAGCAGTCCATCCCCGGGGGGGGCGGGAGGGTACAATGAGCAGTTCTTC.

The chain uses TRBV28 and TRBJ2-3; 12 bases are a match to TRBD2. CDR3 size: 15 residues. The V gene's germline CDR1 is MDHEN and CDR2 SYDVKM. The V segment lost 6 bases and the J segment 5 bases; nucleotides outside the gene matches: 6. The CDR3 here is CASRPLAGGIDTQYF. In DNA form, the CDR3 reads TGTGCCAGCAGGCCACTAGCGGGGGGAATAGATACGCAGTATTTT.

The rearrangement uses TRBV30 and TRBJ2-2; D remains ambiguous. The CDR3 runs 11 residues. Trimming removed 3 bases at V and 6 bases at J, with 5 bases between. CDR1 is GTSNPN and CDR2 is SVGIG in the germline V gene (reference sequence). This CDR3 is CAWSSSGELFF. DNA of the CDR3: TGTGCCTGGAGCTCGTCCGGGGAGCTGTTTTTT.

The chain couples TRBV5-4 to TRBJ2-7, with TRBD1 matching 9 bases. CDR1 and CDR2 from the germline V gene are SGHNT and YYREEE (reference sequence). Trimming removed 2 bases from V and 5 bases from J; junction bases left unmatched: 8. This CDR3 spans 15 amino acids. The CDR3 is CASSLYPGQGNEQYF. In DNA form, the CDR3 reads TGTGCCAGCAGCTTATATCCAGGACAGGGGAACGAGCAGTACTTC.

This clone has a handful of counts. The rearrangement links TRBV6-4 to TRBJ1-1, with 9 bases fitting TRBD1. CDR3 length: 15 residues. J lost 5 bases, V lost 2 bases, and 6 bases had no gene match. Germline CDR1 and CDR2: MRHNA and SNTAGT. The CDR3 region is CASSDRTGDDTEAFF. CDR3 DNA sequence: TGTGCCAGCAGTGACCGGACAGGGGACGATACTGAAGCTTTCTTT.

This clone was counted only a few times. This chain links TRBV6-1 with TRBJ1-5; 11 positions match TRBD1. This CDR3 contains 16 residues. Germline V CDR1 and CDR2: MNHNS, SASEGT. With 2 bases clipped from V and 7 bases from J, the junction kept 7 bases outside the gene matches. CDR3 loop: CASSEFPGTGGQPQHF. CDR3 bases: TGTGCCAGCAGTGAATTCCCCGGGACAGGGGGGCAGCCCCAGCATTTT.

V is TRBV7-8 and J is TRBJ2-5, with 8 bases that match TRBD1. The J call may be in error: the DNA end matches TRBJ2-7 better. Germline loops: CDR1 SGHVS, CDR2 FQNEAQ. The CDR3 extends over 15 amino acids. DNA for the CDR3: TGTGCCAGCAGCCATCAGGGGGCTCTCCACTACGAGCAGTACTTC. This sequence encodes CASSHQGALHYEQYF.

The chain is built from TRBV7-2 and TRBJ1-2, with 8 bases identical to TRBD1. Germline CDR1 is SGHTA and CDR2 is FQGNSA. The CDR3 totals 13 residues. Losses at the gene ends were 7 bases for V and 4 bases for J; bases not matched to a gene: 5. In DNA, the CDR3 is TGTGCCAGCAACCAGGGGGCAGGCTATGGCTACACCTTC. As protein: CASNQGAGYGYTF.

This sequence joins TRBV11-1 and TRBJ2-1, with 8 bases matching TRBD2. The CDR3 is 16 residues long. The germline gives CDR1 SGHAT, CDR2 FQDESV (reference sequence). Trimming removed 3 bases from V and 4 bases from J; junction bases left unmatched: 8. The CDR3 DNA reads as TGTGCCAGCAGCTTCCTACCCGCTAGCGGGTACAATGAGCAGTTCTTC. As protein: CASSFLPASGYNEQFF.